The 20 T cell receptor beta chains listed next were all sequenced from one sample in a study of blood T cell repertoires in COVID-19. Here immunoSEQ multiplex PCR was the method, and the copy in TCRdb shows in-frame clones only, minus some. In the table there are about 220,000 clones, about 88% of which are singletons. Sequences were obtained from peripheral blood. Receptor source: a middle-aged man with acute or convalescent COVID-19.

This clone has only one observation. The chain is built from TRBV6-5 and TRBJ1-2, with 9 bases fitting TRBD1. Germline CDR1 and CDR2: MNHEY and SVGAGI. CDR3 length equals 15 residues. Trimming cost V 1 base and J 3 bases; bases outside gene matches: 3. Here the CDR3 reads CASSYLQGAYYGYTF. CDR3 DNA: TGTGCCAGCAGTTACTTACAGGGGGCTTACTATGGCTACACCTTC.

This chain links TRBV5-3 with TRBJ1-5, with D possibly matching TRBD1 (5 bases). TRBV5-3 is treated as an ORF (open reading frame) with a function not yet certain. Trimming removed 4 bases from V and 0 bases from J, with 17 bases in between. The CDR3 contains 17 residues. The CDR3 is CARSLQGTPHSNQPQHF. The CDR3 coding sequence is TGTGCCAGAAGCCTTCAGGGTACCCCACATAGCAATCAGCCCCAGCATTTT.

The rearrangement links TRBV4-1 to TRBJ2-1; 15 bases line up with TRBD2. CDR1 and CDR2 from the germline V gene are MGHRA and YSYEKL. The V and J ends lost 1 base and 11 bases, in that order; junction bases with no gene match: 3. This CDR3 is built from 15 residues. Written as DNA, the CDR3 is TGCGCCAGCAGCCAAGGCGGGACTAGCGGGGGGAAGCAGTTCTTC. Translated, it gives CASSQGGTSGGKQFF.

The gene calls are TRBV5-1 and TRBJ1-2; a weak D match, TRBD1 (5 bases). V was shortened by 6 bases and J by 1 base, with 13 bases between the two germline ends. The CDR3 extends over 14 amino acids. Per the germline V gene, CDR1 is SGHRS and CDR2 is YFSETQ. The CDR3 DNA follows: TGCGCCAGCACGACCGACAGCTATAACTATGGCTACACCTTC. Translating it yields CASTTDSYNYGYTF.

The J gene is TRBJ1-6, the V gene TRBV18; the D gene is possibly TRBD1 (5 bases). V shed 3 bases and J shed 5 bases, with 20 bases lying between them. The germline V gene encodes CDR1 KGHSH and CDR2 LQKENI. The CDR3 runs to 18 residues. The CDR3 is CASSPQPGASTDNSPLHF. The CDR3 DNA follows: TGTGCCAGCTCACCGCAACCTGGGGCCTCTACGGATAATTCACCCCTCCACTTT.

Details on this clone: The sample carries other DNA sequences with the same CDR3. J is TRBJ1-3 and V is TRBV6-5, with a tentative D call TRBD1 (5 bases). Germline loops: CDR1 MNHEY, CDR2 SVGAGI. This CDR3 is built from 15 residues. The V end was cut by 0 bases, the J end by 2 bases, with 8 bases between. CDR3 nucleotide sequence: TGTGCCAGCAGTTACTCGGGGGGTCCTGGAAACACCATATATTTT. Residues: CASSYSGGPGNTIYF.

The chain combines TRBV29-1 with TRBJ1-1; D is undetermined. CDR3 size: 12 residues. Germline CDR1 SQVTM, CDR2 ANQGSEA. Between the trimmed V and J ends, which lost 4 bases and 8 bases, there was a span of 14 bases. As DNA, the CDR3 is TGCAGCGTTGGTCGGCAGGCCCCGGAAGCTTTCTTT. Its protein is CSVGRQAPEAFF.

J is TRBJ2-1 and V is TRBV20-1; a weak D match, TRBD1 (5 bases). There are 11 residues in the CDR3. Germline values: CDR1 DFQATT, CDR2 SNEGSKA (reference sequence). V gave up 6 bases and J gave up 5 bases, with 8 bases separating them. The CDR3 region is CSAPDNNEQFF. DNA of the CDR3: TGCAGTGCCCCGGACAACAATGAGCAGTTCTTC.

CDR3 residues: CASSGGSTDTQYF. CDR3 nucleotide sequence: TGTGCCAGTAGCGGGGGAAGCACAGATACGCAGTATTTT. The V call is TRBV30, the J call TRBJ2-3; TRBD2 matches at 9 bases. After removal of 8 bases from V and 0 bases from J, the junction contained 3 bases not matched to a gene. The CDR3 is 13 residues long. Germline V gene lookup returns CDR1 GTSNPN and CDR2 SVGIG (reference sequence).

This rearrangement joins TRBV5-4 to TRBJ2-7, with D perhaps TRBD1 (6 bases). Germline CDR1 is SGHNT and CDR2 is YYREEE (reference sequence). The CDR3 consists of 14 residues. V dropped 2 bases and J dropped 3 bases, with 12 bases sitting between them. CDR3 sequence reads: CASSLPGTSYEQYF. In DNA form, the CDR3 reads TGTGCCAGCAGCTTACCCGGGACAAGCTACGAGCAGTACTTC.

This clone was observed once. V and J are TRBV11-3 and TRBJ2-4; weak D call: TRBD1 (5 bases). The germline V gene has CDR1 SGHNT and CDR2 YENEEA. This CDR3 has 21 amino acids. Trimming cost V 0 bases and J 0 bases, with 24 bases left between them. The CDR3 loop is CASSLEAGLSQIFLAKNIQYF. In DNA, the CDR3 is TGTGCCAGCAGCTTAGAGGCAGGGTTGAGTCAAATTTTCCTAGCCAAAAACATTCAGTACTTC.

The chain carries TRBV29-1 and TRBJ2-1, with 10 bases aligning to TRBD2. The CDR3 runs to 15 residues. V shed 1 base, J shed 4 bases, and the junction held 4 bases outside the gene matches. Germline assignment: CDR1 SQVTM and CDR2 ANQGSEA. As DNA, the CDR3 is TGCAGCGTTGAAGGTCTAGCGGGAGAATACAATGAGCAGTTCTTC. Its protein product is CSVEGLAGEYNEQFF.

This clone showed up just a few times. The chain employs TRBV7-9 and TRBJ1-6; D is uncertain. Trimming shortened V by 3 bases and J by 9 bases, and 6 bases separated the two germline ends. The CDR3 loop spans 12 amino acids. Germline V gene data show CDR1 as SEHNR and CDR2 as FQNEAQ (reference sequence). The CDR3 here is CASSFGGSPLHF. The CDR3 nucleotides read TGTGCCAGCAGCTTTGGAGGTTCACCCCTCCACTTT.

The genes are TRBV14 and TRBJ2-7, with TRBD1 matching 7 bases. CDR3 length equals 16 residues. From germline, CDR1 is SGHDN and CDR2 FVKESK. Trimming at V came to 4 bases and at J to 2 bases, leaving 11 bases not matched to a gene. The CDR3 nucleotides read TGTGCCAGCAGCCCCTACCCCGGGACAGCCACCTACGAGCAGTACTTC. Amino acids: CASSPYPGTATYEQYF.

The chain combines TRBV29-1 with TRBJ2-6; D gene uncertain. Trimming pared 4 bases from V and 0 bases from J, leaving 7 bases between. Germline values: CDR1 SQVTM, CDR2 ANQGSEA. The CDR3 contains 14 residues. This CDR3 reads CSVVAPSGANVLTF. CDR3 in DNA: TGCAGCGTTGTAGCTCCCTCTGGGGCCAACGTCCTGACTTTC.

The J gene is TRBJ2-7, the V gene TRBV28, with 7 bases lining up with TRBD1. V lost 10 bases and J lost 6; bases outside the gene matches: 12. Germline CDR1 and CDR2: MDHEN and SYDVKM. The CDR3 is made up of 13 amino acids. CDR3 protein: CATNGQVPLEQYF. For the CDR3, the DNA is TGTGCCACCAACGGACAGGTCCCCCTCGAGCAGTACTTC.

The chain is built from TRBV19 and TRBJ1-3; D uncertain. Germline-derived CDR1 and CDR2 are LNHDA and SQIVND (reference sequence). V lost 7 bases, J lost 0 bases, and 7 bases lay in between. This CDR3 contains 13 residues. The CDR3 sequence is CASNRVSGNTIYF. The CDR3 DNA sequence: TGTGCCAGTAATAGAGTCTCTGGAAACACCATATATTTT.

The V and J genes are TRBV7-9 and TRBJ1-4, with TRBD1 as a possible D gene (5 bases). Germline CDR1 is SEHNR and CDR2 is FQNEAQ (reference sequence). The ends were cut back, 4 bases at V and 2 bases at J, with 11 bases in the middle. The CDR3 has 15 residues. In DNA, the CDR3 is TGTGCCAGCAGCTCAAAGGGGCTCACTAATGAAAAACTGTTTTTT. Translated, it gives CASSSKGLTNEKLFF.

This chain links TRBV29-1 with TRBJ2-1; D is undetermined. V shed 0 bases and J shed 8 bases, with 8 bases lying between them. This CDR3 is 12 amino acids long. Germline V gene data show CDR1 as SQVTM and CDR2 as ANQGSEA. The CDR3 here is CSVEDIRDEQFF. The CDR3 coding sequence is TGCAGCGTTGAAGATATCCGGGATGAGCAGTTCTTC.

The gene calls are TRBV7-9 and TRBJ2-1, with D possibly being TRBD2 (5 bases). Per germline, CDR1 SEHNR and CDR2 FQNEAQ (reference sequence). V was clipped by 5 bases and J by 5 bases, with 16 bases between them. The CDR3 loop spans 15 amino acids. The DNA of the CDR3 is TGTGCCAGCAGCCCCCCCAGCGGCTTGCACAATGAGCAGTTCTTC. Residues: CASSPPSGLHNEQFF.